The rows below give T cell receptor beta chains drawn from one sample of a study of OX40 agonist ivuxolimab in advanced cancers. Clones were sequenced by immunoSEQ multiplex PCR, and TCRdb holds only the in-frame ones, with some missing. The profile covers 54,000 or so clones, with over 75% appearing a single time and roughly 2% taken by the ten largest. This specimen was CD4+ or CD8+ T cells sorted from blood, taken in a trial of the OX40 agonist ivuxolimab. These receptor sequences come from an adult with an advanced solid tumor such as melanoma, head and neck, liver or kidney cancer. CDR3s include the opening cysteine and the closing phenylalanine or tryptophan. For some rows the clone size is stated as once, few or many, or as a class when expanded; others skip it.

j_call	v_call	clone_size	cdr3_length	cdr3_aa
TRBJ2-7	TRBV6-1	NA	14	CASSENPRTYEQYF
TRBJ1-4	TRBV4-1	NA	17	CASSQPRYRTENEKLFF
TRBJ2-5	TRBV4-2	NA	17	CASSPPPSGGLGETQYF
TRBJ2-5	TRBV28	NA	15	CASSLSAGGGETQYF
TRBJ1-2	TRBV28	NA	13	CASSPRGRNGYTF
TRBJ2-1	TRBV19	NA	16	CASSTGLAGVRGEQFF
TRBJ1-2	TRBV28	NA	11	CASTWSGGYTF
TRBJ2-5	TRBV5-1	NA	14	CASRSTGSQETQYF
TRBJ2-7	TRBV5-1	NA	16	CASSLGATSGNNEQYF
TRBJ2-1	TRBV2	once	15	CASSESQLGVNEQFF
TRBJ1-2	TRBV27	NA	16	CASSLFGQATNYGYTF
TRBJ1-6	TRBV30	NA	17	CAFLIVQTISYNSPLHF
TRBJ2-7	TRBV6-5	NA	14	CASSGGAGRHEQYF
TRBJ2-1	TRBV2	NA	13	CASKREPGDEQFF
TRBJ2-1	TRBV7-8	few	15	CASSLQGGSYNEQFF
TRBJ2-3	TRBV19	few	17	CASSIRTPGRSTDTQYF
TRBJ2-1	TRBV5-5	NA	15	CASSSLWGGLGEQFF
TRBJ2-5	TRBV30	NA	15	CAWSPGLAGVHGQYF
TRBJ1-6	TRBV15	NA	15	CATSRGDSYNSPLHF
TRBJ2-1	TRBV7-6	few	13	CASSLDINNEQFF
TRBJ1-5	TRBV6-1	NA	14	CASRGNPSNQPQHF
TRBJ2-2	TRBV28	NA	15	CASSLNRVVVRELFF
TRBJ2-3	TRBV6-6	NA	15	CASSSRTGGTDTQYF
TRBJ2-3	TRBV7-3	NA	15	CASSLTGLAGDTQYF
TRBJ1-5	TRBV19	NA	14	CASSTSDSNQPQHF
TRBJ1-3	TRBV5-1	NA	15	CASSKQPLSGNTIYF
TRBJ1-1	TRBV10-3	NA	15	CAISEFGTGGTEAFF
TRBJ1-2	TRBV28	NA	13	CASSPQTGGGYTF
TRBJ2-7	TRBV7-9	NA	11	CASSLMYEQYF
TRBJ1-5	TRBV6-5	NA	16	CASSYSTEGWSQPQHF
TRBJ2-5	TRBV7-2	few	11	CASSEGETQYF
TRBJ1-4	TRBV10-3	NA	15	CAISESGQPNEKLFF
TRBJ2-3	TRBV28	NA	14	CASSLTSSTDTQYF
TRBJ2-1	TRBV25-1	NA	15	CASTPWDRGYNEQFF
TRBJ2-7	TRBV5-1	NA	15	CASSLQGWSSYEQYF
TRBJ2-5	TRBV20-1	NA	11	CSAPDRETQYF
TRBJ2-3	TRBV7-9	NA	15	CASSLGSSPTDTQYF
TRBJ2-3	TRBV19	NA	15	CASSISGETTDTQYF
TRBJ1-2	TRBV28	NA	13	CASSLGQGYGYTF
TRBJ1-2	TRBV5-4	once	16	CASSRGTGGTNYGYTF
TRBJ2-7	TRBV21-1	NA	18	CASSKSRTGASADYEQYF
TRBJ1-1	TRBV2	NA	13	CASSDWVDTEAFF
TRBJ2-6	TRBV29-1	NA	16	CSVETAQASGANVLTF
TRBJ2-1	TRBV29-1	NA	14	CSVDTSGGGNEQFF
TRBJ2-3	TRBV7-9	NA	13	CASKRDSTDTQYF
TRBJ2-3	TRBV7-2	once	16	CASSLSSRGGRDTQYF
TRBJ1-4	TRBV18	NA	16	CASSPGGTGPNEKLFF
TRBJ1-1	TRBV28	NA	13	CASALGRGTEAFF
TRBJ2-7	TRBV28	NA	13	CASIPSDGGEQYF
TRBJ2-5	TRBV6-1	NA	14	CASSATEAQETQYF
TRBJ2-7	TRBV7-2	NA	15	CASSQGLAVTYEQYF